The entry below gives a single TCR beta chain sequence along with its context. This specimen belongs to a study of OX40 agonist ivuxolimab in advanced cancers. Trimming pared 3 bases from V and 5 bases from J, leaving 10 bases between. This CDR3 has 13 residues. Germline assignment: CDR1 KGHSH and CDR2 LQKENI. The assay was immunoSEQ multiplex PCR, and TCRdb's table has in-frame clones only and misses some. The top ten clones hold roughly 2.8% of a sample with 52,000 or so clones, 75% to 90% of them seen once. The rearrangement links TRBV18 to TRBJ1-1, with D unresolved. This receptor was identified in an adult with an advanced solid tumor such as melanoma, head and neck, liver or kidney cancer. The source was CD4+ or CD8+ T cells sorted from blood, collected in a trial of the OX40 agonist ivuxolimab. The CDR3 is CASSPETATEAFF. In nucleotides, the CDR3 is TGTGCCAGCTCACCCGAGACGGCTACTGAAGCTTTCTTT.